This T cell receptor (beta chain) was profiled in a study of CD8+CD57+ T cells in acquired aplastic anemia. Study-wide background: DNA recovered from sorted CD4+ and CD8+ cells had a mean of 3.2 ug. The average read count for CD4+ cells in healthy donors was around 10 million.

This clonotype was counted many times. Its matching antigen is unknown. V was cut by 4 bases and J by 0 bases, with 20 bases left in between. There are 18 residues in the CDR3. The germline gives CDR1 KGHDR, CDR2 SFDVKD. Both TCR beta VDJ combination and CDR3 sequence profiling were carried out. Genomic DNA was the template for this profiling. Each CDR3 protein gets one entry after TCRdb re-called the reads with MiXCR. The data show 200,000 to 250,000 distinct CDR3 sequences, approximately 35% seen once. General study points: It was found that under 30 CD8+ CDR3 sequences were shared between patients and controls. Patients and controls were not found to differ significantly in CD8+ Simpson's diversity.

Sequencing input: sorted CD4+, CD8+, or CD8+CD57+ T cells (not recorded which) from PBMCs. The rearrangement joins TRBV24-1 to TRBJ2-5, with D tentatively TRBD2 (7 bases). The clonotype comes from a human donor in good health, serving as a control. The CDR3, as DNA: TGTGCCACCAGTGACCCCCTGGGAAGGGGGACTAACCAAGAGACCCAGTACTTC. It translates to CATSDPLGRGTNQETQYF.